These 15 T cell receptor beta chains were sequenced from one sample in a study of T cells in Graves' hyperthyroidism and ophthalmopathy. RNA transcripts were the template for amplifying TCR beta CDR3 regions. The primer set for the first-round RT-PCR of the TCR CDR3 was HTBI. TCRdb analysed the multiplex PCR reads with MiXCR anew, one entry per CDR3 protein. The sample carries approximately 720,000 distinct CDR3 sequences, around 19% recorded once. The sequencing sample was made of blood. These receptors all come from a woman in her forties or fifties with Graves' hyperthyroidism that later progressed to Graves' ophthalmopathy.

The V call is TRBV5-1, the J call TRBJ1-1; D perhaps matches TRBD1 (6 bases). This CDR3 spans 13 amino acids. Per germline, CDR1 SGHRS and CDR2 YFSETQ. Trimming shortened V by 7 bases and J by 4 bases, and 14 bases separated the two germline ends. This CDR3 is CASAVQGSTEAFF. The CDR3 coding sequence is TGCGCCAGCGCTGTTCAGGGGAGCACTGAAGCTTTCTTT.

V is TRBV20-1 and J is TRBJ2-1; possibly TRBD2 for D (6 bases). Trimming removed 0 bases from V and 5 bases from J, with 14 bases in between. Germline lookup yields CDR1 DFQATT and CDR2 SNEGSKA (reference sequence). The CDR3 spans 15 residues. CDR3 loop: CSARDHPEGDNEQFF. The DNA of the CDR3 is TGCAGTGCTAGAGATCACCCGGAGGGAGACAATGAGCAGTTCTTC.

This clonotype was observed at least ten times. V is TRBV11-2 and J is TRBJ2-4; D is uncertain. V lost 1 base to trimming and J lost 0 bases, with 10 bases between them. The CDR3 consists of 16 residues. In germline, CDR1 is SGHAT, CDR2 FQNNGV. CDR3 loop: CASSLGELIAKNIQYF. The CDR3 nucleotides read TGTGCCAGCAGCTTAGGAGAACTTATAGCCAAAAACATTCAGTACTTC. Looking up the rest from reference TRBV11-2 and TRBJ2-4 gives the full variable domain: EAGVAQSPRYKIIEKRQSVAFWCNPISGHATLYWYQQILGQGPKLLIQFQNNGVVDDSQLPKDRFSAERLKGVDSTLKIQPAKLEDSAVYLCASSLGELIAKNIQYFGAGTRLSVL.

This clonotype was observed at least ten times. V usage is TRBV12-3 or TRBV12-4 and J usage is TRBJ1-1; possible D gene TRBD1, 5 bases. The length of the CDR3 is 15 residues. The V end was cut by 8 bases, the J end by 3 bases, with 19 bases between. For the CDR3, the DNA is TGTGCCAGCCTCTGCCCGAAGGCGGGGGACACTGAAGCTTTCTTT. Encoded protein: CASLCPKAGDTEAFF.

This clonotype has a count of ten or more. The rearrangement uses TRBV6-2 or TRBV6-3 and TRBJ2-3; D is undetermined. Trimming took 4 bases from V and 5 from J, leaving 10 bases between them. The V gene's germline CDR1 is MNHEY and CDR2 SVGEGT. The CDR3 sequence is 13 residues long. CDR3 loop: CASSWALRDTQYF. CDR3 DNA: TGTGCCAGCAGTTGGGCTCTAAGAGATACGCAGTATTTT.

This clonotype was detected ten times or more. This chain connects TRBV2 to TRBJ2-1; 10 positions agree with TRBD1. Trimming removed 1 base from V and 6 bases from J; junction bases left unmatched: 0. The CDR3 spans 14 residues. Germline V gives CDR1 SNHLY, CDR2 FYNNEI. The CDR3 region is CASSEGTGGNEQFF. DNA of the CDR3: TGTGCCAGCAGTGAAGGGACAGGGGGCAATGAGCAGTTCTTC.

A few counts support this clonotype. This sequence joins TRBV6-1 and TRBJ1-2, with D maybe TRBD1 (5 bases). Trimming pared 1 base from V and 4 bases from J, leaving 19 bases between. CDR3 length: 17 residues. Germline loops: CDR1 MNHNS, CDR2 SASEGT. The CDR3 region is CASSEGSGLTVAYGYTF. The CDR3, as DNA: TGTGCCAGCAGTGAAGGGTCGGGGCTGACAGTTGCCTATGGCTACACCTTC.

This clonotype was detected ten times or more. The J gene is TRBJ2-5, the V gene TRBV6-1; D gene ambiguous. Deletions cut 5 bases from V and 4 bases from J, with 17 bases between. The CDR3 spans 15 residues. Per germline, CDR1 MNHNS and CDR2 SASEGT. DNA for the CDR3: TGTGCCAGCAGTTCATTCAAGGTGGAGCCAGAGACCCAGTACTTC. Translation gives CASSSFKVEPETQYF.

This clonotype was seen ten or more times. The CDR3 reads CASSTHRGSEAFF. The CDR3 region has the DNA TGTGCCAGCAGCACACACAGAGGCTCTGAAGCTTTCTTT. The chain links TRBV7-3 to TRBJ1-1; D is unclear. Looked up from germline, CDR1 is SGHTA and CDR2 is FQGTGA. V was cut by 5 bases and J by 6 bases, with 13 bases left in between. This CDR3 spans 13 amino acids.

This clonotype has a count of ten or more. The chain employs TRBV7-9 and TRBJ2-1; TRBD2 agrees at 10 bases. Germline-derived CDR1 and CDR2 are SEHNR and FQNEAQ (reference sequence). CDR3 length: 15 residues. J was trimmed by 9 bases and V by 6 bases; bases with no gene match: 11. The CDR3 DNA sequence: TGTGCCAGCAGGTGGGGGACTAGCGAATTGACTGAGCAGTTCTTC. Protein sequence: CASRWGTSELTEQFF.

The sample holds a few counts of this clonotype. The gene calls are TRBV12-3 or TRBV12-4 and TRBJ1-5, with a weak D call TRBD1 (6 bases). V lost 6 bases, J lost 6 bases, and 12 bases lay in between. This CDR3 is 13 amino acids long. DNA for the CDR3: TGTGCCAGCAGGGACCAGGGGACTCAGCCCCAGCATTTT. It yields the protein CASRDQGTQPQHF.

This chain uses TRBV12-3 or TRBV12-4 with TRBJ1-4; TRBD1 matches 11 bases. The CDR3 is made up of 17 amino acids. The V segment lost 7 bases and the J segment 8 bases; nucleotides outside the gene matches: 15. CDR3 region: CASKEGTGGPSEEKLFF. The CDR3 coding sequence is TGTGCCAGCAAAGAGGGGACAGGGGGTCCTTCGGAAGAAAAACTGTTTTTT.

In its sample, this clonotype was seen a few times. The V gene is TRBV30, the J gene TRBJ1-2; D is undetermined. The germline V and J ends were trimmed by 7 bases and 8 bases, with 23 bases remaining between them. Germline V gene lookup returns CDR1 GTSNPN and CDR2 SVGIG (reference sequence). This CDR3 has 14 amino acids. CDR3 residues: CAYSGPPPPRGYTF. The CDR3 DNA reads TGTGCCTACTCAGGACCGCCACCCCCACGGGGCTACACCTTC.

This clonotype was counted at least ten times. The chain has TRBV5-4 and TRBJ2-5, with 8 bases lining up with TRBD1. The CDR3 has 16 amino acids. Germline CDR1 SGHNT, CDR2 YYREEE (reference sequence). V lost 4 bases, J lost 5 bases, and 13 bases stayed unmatched. CDR3 sequence reads: CASSRGVGQASETQYF. The CDR3 nucleotides read TGTGCCAGCAGCCGAGGTGTGGGACAGGCGAGTGAGACCCAGTACTTC.

On this clonotype itself: The junction and the germline gene differ at one end; a read error may be behind it. The CDR3 DNA sequence: TGCGCCAGCAGCTTGTCACAGGGGGACACCGGGGAGCCGTTTTTT. Translation: CASSLSQGDTGEPFF. This rearrangement joins TRBV5-1 to TRBJ2-2; 8 bases match TRBD1. The CDR3 spans 15 residues. Germline CDR1 and CDR2: SGHRS and YFSETQ.